Sequencing of this T cell receptor (beta chain) was carried out in a study of CD8+ T cells in alopecia areata. Overall study: Those treated were given oral tofacitinib at 5 to 10 mg twice daily.

Germline V gene lookup returns CDR1 GTSNPN and CDR2 SVGIG (reference sequence). The CDR3 has 13 residues. J gave up 8 bases and V 2 bases, and 7 bases lay outside the gene matches. RNA was isolated and reverse transcribed to cDNA, the sequencing template. TCRdb's copy holds only in-frame clones and misses some; the assay was immunoSEQ multiplex PCR. The data hold about 150,000 clones, with around 50% observed a single time. The receptor was derived from a human donor with alopecia areata. This chain uses TRBV30 with TRBJ1-2; 8 bases fit TRBD1. Sequences were obtained from CD4+ T cells sorted from blood. DNA for the CDR3: TGTGCCTGGAGTTCGGACAGGGTGTTGGGCTACACCTTC. Encoded protein: CAWSSDRVLGYTF.